This T cell receptor beta chain was identified during a study of CD8 T cells in ankylosing spondylitis. General study results and limits: There was a TCR beta motif, made of fewer than 10 highly homologous variants, that appeared characteristic of ankylosing spondylitis blood.

Quantitative 5'-RACE was performed with molecular barcodes, and it yielded the TCR beta libraries. One entry per CDR3 protein, called by TCRdb with MiXCR from the 5' RACE reads. The top ten clones hold around 14% of a sample with 380,000 or so distinct CDR3 sequences, 20% of them seen once. CDR1 SGHTA and CDR2 FQGNSA come from the germline V gene. The CDR3 is made up of 16 amino acids. Trimming removed 5 bases from V and 3 bases from J; junction bases left unmatched: 8. Comments on this clonotype: Its antigen is currently unknown.

The TCR sequence derives from a male donor with ankylosing spondylitis or in good health (not recorded which). Sequenced input: blood, either unsorted or a sorted T cell fraction (not recorded which). The V call is TRBV7-2, the J call TRBJ2-1; TRBD2 matches at 9 bases. CDR3 protein: CASSAERGDIYNEQFF. CDR3 in DNA: TGTGCCAGCAGCGCCGAGCGGGGGGACATCTACAATGAGCAGTTCTTC.